This passage covers 13 T cell receptor beta chains from one sample sequenced in a study of cytomegalovirus exposure and HLA in healthy donors. The protocol was immunoSEQ multiplex PCR, while the TCRdb copy is restricted to in-frame clones and leaves out a portion. The sample records 120,000 or so clones, about 96% being singletons. The sample comprised PBMCs. The receptors derive from a man between 18 and 29 years old in good health and CMV-seronegative.

The chain couples TRBV28 to TRBJ2-1; 9 bases match TRBD2. V was clipped by 2 bases and J by 0 bases; unmatched bases: 2. The germline CDR1 and CDR2 sequences are MDHEN and SYDVKM. The CDR3 totals 16 residues. CDR3 sequence reads: CASSLLAGSSYNEQFF. CDR3 nucleotides: TGTGCCAGCAGTTTACTAGCGGGGAGCTCCTACAATGAGCAGTTCTTC.

The chain uses TRBV19 and TRBJ2-5, with 8 nucleotides matching TRBD2. The V segment lost 5 bases and the J segment 11 bases; nucleotides outside the gene matches: 7. This CDR3 spans 12 amino acids. Per the germline V gene, CDR1 is LNHDA and CDR2 is SQIVND (reference sequence). CDR3 sequence: CASSPGGEGQYF. DNA for the CDR3: TGTGCCAGTAGTCCGGGAGGGGAGGGGCAGTACTTC.

The chain joins TRBV6-5 to TRBJ2-1, with 14 bases that match TRBD2. The germline CDR1 and CDR2 sequences are MNHEY and SVGAGI. V shed 8 bases, J shed 8 bases, and the junction held 5 bases outside the gene matches. The CDR3 consists of 14 residues. The CDR3 coding sequence is TGTGCCAGCCGACTAGCGGGAGGGCCGGATGAGCAGTTCTTC. This codes for CASRLAGGPDEQFF.

This chain joins TRBV5-6 and TRBJ2-5; 14 nucleotides agree with TRBD2. The CDR3 is made up of 19 amino acids. Germline V lookup: CDR1 SGHDT, CDR2 YYEEEE. Trimming at V came to 4 bases and at J to 5 bases, leaving 16 bases not matched to a gene. CDR3 region: CASSDSPGLAGGLWETQYF. The DNA of the CDR3 is TGTGCCAGCAGCGACTCCCCTGGACTAGCGGGAGGATTGTGGGAGACCCAGTACTTC.

V usage is TRBV4-3 and J usage is TRBJ1-5, with a possible D match to TRBD1 (5 bases). Trimming pared 1 base from V and 7 bases from J, leaving 11 bases between. Germline loops: CDR1 LGHNA, CDR2 YSLEER. This CDR3 spans 14 amino acids. CDR3: CASSQGGLGQPQHF. DNA of the CDR3: TGCGCCAGCAGCCAAGGGGGACTAGGACAGCCCCAGCATTTT.

J is TRBJ2-7 and V is TRBV28, with TRBD2 as a possible D gene (6 bases). Germline V gives CDR1 MDHEN, CDR2 SYDVKM. V lost 3 bases, J lost 5 bases, and 14 bases lay in between. This CDR3 region has 14 residues. The CDR3 DNA sequence: TGTGCCAGCAGTTTGCGGGATAGTCCCCACGAGCAGTACTTC. The encoded protein is CASSLRDSPHEQYF.

To note about this clone: The same CDR3 also results from other DNA sequences found in this sample. The chain has TRBV19 and TRBJ2-7; 7 bases map to TRBD2. From germline, CDR1 is LNHDA and CDR2 SQIVND (reference sequence). The CDR3 length is 13 residues. V dropped 3 bases and J dropped 3; count of bases not matched to a gene: 2. Here the CDR3 reads CASSIGGSYEQYF. DNA of the CDR3: TGTGCCAGTAGTATCGGCGGGAGCTACGAGCAGTACTTC.

This rearrangement joins TRBV5-1 to TRBJ2-3; 15 nucleotides match TRBD2. Germline V gene data show CDR1 as SGHRS and CDR2 as YFSETQ. This CDR3 comprises 21 residues. The V segment lost 1 base and the J segment 1 base; nucleotides outside the gene matches: 13. The CDR3 reads CASSLPKTGLAGGGRTDTQYF. The CDR3 DNA follows: TGCGCCAGCAGCTTGCCTAAGACGGGACTAGCGGGAGGTGGTCGCACAGATACGCAGTATTTT.

The rearrangement links TRBV27 to TRBJ2-1, with D maybe TRBD2 (5 bases). The CDR3 covers 17 residues. CDR1 is MNHEY and CDR2 is SMNVEV in the germline V gene (reference sequence). Trimming removed 6 bases from V and 0 bases from J, with 18 bases in between. CDR3 in amino acids: CASSLRSAGSSYNEQFF. The CDR3 region has the DNA TGTGCCAGCAGCCTCCGGAGCGCGGGCAGCTCCTACAATGAGCAGTTCTTC.

The chain is built from TRBV9 and TRBJ2-1; D call uncertain. The CDR3 spans 16 residues. V dropped 4 bases and J dropped 0 bases, with 14 bases sitting between them. Germline V CDR1 and CDR2: SGDLS, YYNGEE. CDR3 region: CASSPRGASSYNEQFF. CDR3 nucleotide sequence: TGTGCCAGCAGCCCTCGCGGCGCTAGCTCCTACAATGAGCAGTTCTTC.

The chain couples TRBV7-2 to TRBJ2-3; TRBD2 might be the D (6 bases). Germline V CDR1 and CDR2: SGHTA, FQGNSA. The CDR3 has 16 residues. V was shortened by 4 bases and J by 3 bases, with 17 bases between the two germline ends. This CDR3 is CASSSLGDSGTDTQYF. CDR3 nucleotide sequence: TGTGCCAGCAGCTCCTTAGGGGACTCGGGTACAGATACGCAGTATTTT.

The rearrangement joins TRBV4-3 to TRBJ1-4; 8 bases align to TRBD1. Germline CDR1 is LGHNA and CDR2 is YSLEER. V dropped 4 bases and J dropped 5; count of bases not matched to a gene: 6. The CDR3 totals 15 residues. For the CDR3, the DNA is TGCGCCAGCAGCCCCACCGGGACAGGAAATGAAAAACTGTTTTTT. This encodes CASSPTGTGNEKLFF.

The gene calls are TRBV15 and TRBJ2-1; TRBD2 agrees at 8 bases. The length of the CDR3 is 16 residues. Germline V gene sequence: CDR1 LNHNV, CDR2 YYDKDF (reference sequence). J was trimmed by 3 bases and V by 2 bases; bases with no gene match: 6. CDR3 region: CATSRPRTSLYNEQFF. As DNA, the CDR3 is TGTGCCACCAGCAGACCCAGGACTAGCCTCTACAATGAGCAGTTCTTC.